The sequence of this T cell receptor (beta chain) was determined in a study of memory CD4+ T cells and cytomegalovirus serostatus (dated by TCRdb to between 2018 and 2020). For the wider study: The cohort included about 33 healthy adults from Belgium, of whom 9 were CMV seropositive and about 24 were CMV seronegative. To replicate a published TCR-based CMV serostatus classifier, the study sequenced CD4+ memory TCRbeta repertoires from a Belgian cohort whose cytomegalovirus serostatus was known.

The germline V gene encodes CDR1 SGHAT and CDR2 FQDESV (reference sequence). Including cysteine and phenylalanine, the CDR3 has 16 amino acids. Here the CDR3 DNA is all that survives: 48 bases in frame from base 1. V lost 1 base and J lost 0 bases; the stretch between them is 12 bases long. The full study reports these points: The results were read as suggesting that the CMV-associated TCR signature is, for the most part, present in the CD4+ memory repertoire. A median bootstrapped AUC of 0.95 with a 95% CI of 0.76-1.00 was achieved on the Belgian cohort by the original-framework classifier. For predicting CMV serostatus, the median bootstrapped AUC was approximately 0.95 using the original framework and about 0.9 using a US-trained random forest. Among the 150 to 200 previously reported CMV-associated TCRbeta sequences, 67 showed up in the CD4+ memory repertoires, with each one found in between one and five individuals. Unlike the original study, which covered naive and memory CD4+ and CD8+ populations, the Belgian study sequenced only CD4+CD45RO+ memory cells.

A FACSAria II was used to sort memory CD4+ T cells, defined as single viable CD3+CD4+CD8-CD45RO+ cells. CMV serostatus was determined with a Roche Elecsys assay detecting serum IgG against CMV pp150, pp28, p38 and p52. After the samples were thawed, total CD4+ T cells were enriched through positive selection using CD4 magnetic microbeads. The samples came from a separate study whose specific focus was interrogating the CD4+ T cell memory repertoire. Peripheral blood mononuclear cells were isolated and cryopreserved according to standard operating procedures, and serum was kept at -80 degrees C. CD3-PerCP (BW264/56), CD4-APC (RPA-T4), CD45RO-PE (UCHT1) and CD8-Pacific Orange (3B5) antibodies were used for staining, and non-viable cells were excluded with Sytox blue. The Quick-DNA Microprep Kit was used to extract genomic DNA from the sorted cells. Amplification of TCRbeta DNA was done with the immunoSEQ hsTCRbeta kit, following the protocol from the manufacturer. An Illumina MiSeq instrument was used to sequence the TCRbeta libraries. Turning to the authors' computational methods: Once out-of-frame sequences had been removed, millions of distinct TCRbeta sequences were left, which works out to an average of approximately 61,000 per individual. Each individual was scored by the count of about 150 previously reported CMV-associated TCRbeta sequences and the total productive distinct TCRbeta count. A beta-binomial model was reimplemented in Python, and random forests from scikit-learn, run with default parameters, were trained on data from the US cohort. Classifier performance on the Belgian cohort was summarized as median AUC with percentile confidence intervals over 10,000 bootstrap iterations. TCRdb mirrors the immuneACCESS table, restricted to in-frame sequences. Some clones are absent from its copies; in checked studies, under half trace to an unresolved V gene, and the reason for the others is unknown. For V, J and clone size, that table is used; D and trimming come from the DNA. Present in this sample are 64,000 or so clones, approximately 71% of which were seen just once. The top ten constitute 0.7% to 0.9% of the sample.

Comments on this clone: Its specific antigen is unknown. There are no base qualities to consult, and no much larger clone falls within one base.

The V gene is TRBV11-1 and the J gene is TRBJ1-1; the D gene is not confidently resolved. The receptor was derived from an adult in good health and CMV-seronegative. Sample: memory CD4+ T cells from blood. The CDR3 in this case is CASSLGGWGLNTEAFF. The DNA reads TGTGCCAGCAGCTTAGGAGGATGGGGATTGAACACTGAAGCTTTCTTT.